This TCR beta chain was recovered during a study of post-analysis software for immune sequencing data. About this clonotype itself: A much larger clone sits a single nucleotide away, making a read error possible.

Unique molecular identifiers were present in the TCR beta cDNA libraries. Input amounts of 1 to 10 million T cells were used. These gave 500,000 or so cDNA molecules, so each molecule approximated one T cell. TCRdb re-called the PCR reads through MiXCR, storing one row per CDR3 protein. This table holds about 430,000 distinct CDR3 sequences, more than 30% found once. This receptor was obtained from a girl aged 2 to 10 with multiple sclerosis. The source material was blood.

As DNA, the CDR3 is TGTGCCAGCAGCTACCAGGGCAATCAGCCCCAGCATTTT. This gives the protein CASSYQGNQPQHF. The chain couples TRBV12-3 or TRBV12-4 to TRBJ1-5; no clear D. The V end was cut by 6 bases, the J end by 2 bases, with 8 bases between. This CDR3 contains 13 residues.